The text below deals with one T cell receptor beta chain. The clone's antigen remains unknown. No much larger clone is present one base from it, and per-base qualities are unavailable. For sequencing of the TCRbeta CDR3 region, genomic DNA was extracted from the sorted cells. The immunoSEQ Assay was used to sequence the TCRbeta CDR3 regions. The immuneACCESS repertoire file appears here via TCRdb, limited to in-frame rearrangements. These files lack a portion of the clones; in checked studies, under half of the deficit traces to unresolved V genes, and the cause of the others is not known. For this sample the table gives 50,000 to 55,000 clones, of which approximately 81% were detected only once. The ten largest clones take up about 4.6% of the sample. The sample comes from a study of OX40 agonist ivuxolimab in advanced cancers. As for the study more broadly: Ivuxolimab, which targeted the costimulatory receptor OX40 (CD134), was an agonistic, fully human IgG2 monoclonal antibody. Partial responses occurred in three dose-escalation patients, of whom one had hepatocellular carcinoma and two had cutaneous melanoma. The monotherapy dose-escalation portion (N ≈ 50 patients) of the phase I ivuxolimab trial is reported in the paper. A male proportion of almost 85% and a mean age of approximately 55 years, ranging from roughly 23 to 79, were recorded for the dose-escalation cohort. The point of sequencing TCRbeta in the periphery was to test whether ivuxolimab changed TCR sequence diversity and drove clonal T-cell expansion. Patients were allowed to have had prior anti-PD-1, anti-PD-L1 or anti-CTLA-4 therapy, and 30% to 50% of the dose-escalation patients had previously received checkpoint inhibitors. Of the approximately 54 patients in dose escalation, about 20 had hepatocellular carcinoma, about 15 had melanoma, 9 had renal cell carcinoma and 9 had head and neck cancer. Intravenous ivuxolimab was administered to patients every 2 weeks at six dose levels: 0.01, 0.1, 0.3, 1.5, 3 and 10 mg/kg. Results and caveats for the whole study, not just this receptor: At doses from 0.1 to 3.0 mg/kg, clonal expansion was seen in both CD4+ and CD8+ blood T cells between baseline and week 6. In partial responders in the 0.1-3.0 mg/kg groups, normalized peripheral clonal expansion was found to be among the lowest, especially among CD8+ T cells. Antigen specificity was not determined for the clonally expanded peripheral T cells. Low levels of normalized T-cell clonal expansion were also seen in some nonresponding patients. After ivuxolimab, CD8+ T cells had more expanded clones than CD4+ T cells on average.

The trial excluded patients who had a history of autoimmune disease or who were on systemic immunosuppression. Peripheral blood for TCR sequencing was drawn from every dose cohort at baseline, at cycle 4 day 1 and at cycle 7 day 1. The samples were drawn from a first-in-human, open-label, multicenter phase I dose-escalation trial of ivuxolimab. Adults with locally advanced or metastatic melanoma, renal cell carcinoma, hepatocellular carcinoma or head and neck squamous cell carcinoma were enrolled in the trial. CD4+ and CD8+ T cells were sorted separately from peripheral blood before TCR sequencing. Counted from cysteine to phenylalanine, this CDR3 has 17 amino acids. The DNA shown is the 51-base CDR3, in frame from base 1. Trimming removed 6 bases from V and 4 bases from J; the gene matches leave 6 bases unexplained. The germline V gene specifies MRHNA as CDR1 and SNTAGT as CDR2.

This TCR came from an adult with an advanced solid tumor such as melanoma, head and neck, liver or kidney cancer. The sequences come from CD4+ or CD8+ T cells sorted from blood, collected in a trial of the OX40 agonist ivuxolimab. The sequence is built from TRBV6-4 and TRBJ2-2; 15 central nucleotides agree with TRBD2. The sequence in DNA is TGTGCCAGCAGCAGGACTAGCGGGAGGGCCAGCACCGGGGAGCTGTTTTTT. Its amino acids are CASSRTSGRASTGELFF.